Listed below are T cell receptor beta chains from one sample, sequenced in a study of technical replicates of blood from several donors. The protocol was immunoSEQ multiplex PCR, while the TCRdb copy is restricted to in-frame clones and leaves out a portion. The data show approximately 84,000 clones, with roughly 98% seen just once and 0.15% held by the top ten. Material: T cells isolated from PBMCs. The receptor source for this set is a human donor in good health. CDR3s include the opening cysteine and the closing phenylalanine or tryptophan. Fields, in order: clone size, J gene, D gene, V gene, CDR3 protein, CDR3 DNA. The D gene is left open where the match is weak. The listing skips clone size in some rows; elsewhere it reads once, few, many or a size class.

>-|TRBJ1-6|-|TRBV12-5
CASGLGRAQGNSPLHF
TGTGCTAGTGGTTTGGGTCGGGCGCAGGGGAATTCACCCCTCCACTTT
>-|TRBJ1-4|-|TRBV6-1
CASSEALLGQEKLFF
TGTGCCAGCAGTGAAGCGCTGCTGGGGCAGGAAAAACTGTTTTTT
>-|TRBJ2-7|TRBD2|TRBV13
CASSLGSRLAGLKYEQYF
TGTGCCAGCAGCTTAGGGAGTAGACTAGCGGGACTCAAGTACGAGCAGTACTTC
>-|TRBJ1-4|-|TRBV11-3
CASSVFPRGDQNEKLFF
TGTGCCAGCAGCGTATTTCCTCGGGGGGACCAGAATGAAAAACTGTTTTTT
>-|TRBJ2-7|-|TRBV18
CASSPPLAGPSYEQYF
TGTGCCAGCTCACCCCCACTGGCGGGGCCCTCCTACGAGCAGTACTTC
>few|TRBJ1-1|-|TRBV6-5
CASSYREGTEAFF
TGTGCCAGCAGTTACAGGGAGGGCACTGAAGCTTTCTTT
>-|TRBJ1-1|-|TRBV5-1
CASSFEGNTEAFF
TGCGCCAGCAGCTTTGAGGGGAACACTGAAGCTTTCTTT
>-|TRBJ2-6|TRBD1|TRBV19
CASTDNRDRAGANVLTF
TGTGCCAGTACCGATAACCGGGACAGGGCTGGGGCCAACGTCCTGACTTTC
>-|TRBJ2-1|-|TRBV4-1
CASSQDSGNEQFF
TGCGCCAGCAGCCAAGATTCCGGCAATGAGCAGTTCTTC
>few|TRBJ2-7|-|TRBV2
CASGWGTGYEQYF
TGTGCCAGCGGATGGGGGACTGGATACGAGCAGTACTTC
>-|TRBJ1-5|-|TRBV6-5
CASSYESNQPQHF
TGTGCCAGCAGTTACGAGAGCAATCAGCCCCAGCATTTT
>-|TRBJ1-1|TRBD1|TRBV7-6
CASSLTGAEAFF
TGTGCCAGCAGCTTAACAGGGGCTGAAGCTTTCTTT
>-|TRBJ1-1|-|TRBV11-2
CASILQLGTEAFF
TGTGCCAGCATCCTCCAACTCGGGACTGAAGCTTTCTTT
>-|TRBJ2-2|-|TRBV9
CASSVGRHTYTGELFF
TGTGCCAGCAGCGTCGGTCGACATACGTACACCGGGGAGCTGTTTTTT
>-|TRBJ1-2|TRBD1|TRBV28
CASHQTGVGGYTF
TGTGCCAGCCATCAAACAGGGGTAGGTGGCTACACCTTC
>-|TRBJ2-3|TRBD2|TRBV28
CASSPGLAGEVSTDTQYF
TGTGCCAGCAGCCCGGGACTAGCGGGAGAAGTTAGTACAGATACGCAGTATTTT
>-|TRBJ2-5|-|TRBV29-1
CSVLAEETQYF
TGCAGCGTTCTAGCTGAGGAGACCCAGTACTTC
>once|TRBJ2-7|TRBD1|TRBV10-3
CAISRGQGYEQYF
TGTGCCATCAGTCGGGGACAGGGATACGAGCAGTACTTC
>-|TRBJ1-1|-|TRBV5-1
CASGLRGGANTEAFF
TGCGCCAGCGGCCTAAGGGGGGGGGCGAACACTGAAGCTTTCTTT
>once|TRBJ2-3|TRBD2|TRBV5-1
CASSLETSGRDTQYF
TGCGCCAGCAGCTTGGAGACTAGCGGGAGGGATACGCAGTATTTT
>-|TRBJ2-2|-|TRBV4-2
CASSPFGAENTGELFF
TGTGCCAGCAGTCCGTTCGGAGCGGAGAACACCGGGGAGCTGTTTTTT
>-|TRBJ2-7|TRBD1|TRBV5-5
CASSLGQGEYEQYF
TGTGCCAGCAGCTTGGGGCAGGGGGAGTACGAGCAGTACTTC
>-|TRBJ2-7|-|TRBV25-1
CASSDLGAYEQYF
TGTGCCAGCAGTGACTTAGGGGCCTACGAGCAGTACTTC
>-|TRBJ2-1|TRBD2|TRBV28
CASSGLAGDNEQFF
TGTGCCAGCAGCGGACTAGCGGGGGACAATGAGCAGTTCTTC
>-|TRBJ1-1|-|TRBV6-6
CASSWGGEAFF
TGTGCCAGCTCCTGGGGCGGAGAAGCTTTCTTT
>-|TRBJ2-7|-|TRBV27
CASSRRVTYEQYF
TGTGCCAGCAGTCGCAGGGTTACATACGAGCAGTACTTC
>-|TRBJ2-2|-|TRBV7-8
CASSPYRVLTGELFF
TGTGCCAGCAGCCCATACAGGGTCCTCACCGGGGAGCTGTTTTTT
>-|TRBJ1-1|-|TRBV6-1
CASRQVREAFF
TGTGCCAGCAGGCAGGTACGTGAAGCTTTCTTT
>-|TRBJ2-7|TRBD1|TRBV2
CASSEGPTGFPYEQYF
TGTGCCAGCAGTGAGGGGCCGACAGGGTTCCCCTACGAGCAGTACTTC
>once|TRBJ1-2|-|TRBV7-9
CASSPGLANYGYTF
TGTGCCAGCAGTCCGGGACTCGCTAACTATGGCTACACCTTC
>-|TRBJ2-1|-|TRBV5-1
CASSYRGNEQFF
TGCGCCAGCAGTTATAGGGGAAATGAGCAGTTCTTC
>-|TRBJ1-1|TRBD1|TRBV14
CASSPYRDRGNTEAFF
TGTGCCAGCAGCCCTTACCGCGACAGGGGTAACACTGAAGCTTTCTTT
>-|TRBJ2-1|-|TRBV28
CASSLPRRDSYNEQFF
TGTGCCAGCAGTCTACCCCGACGGGACTCCTACAATGAGCAGTTCTTC
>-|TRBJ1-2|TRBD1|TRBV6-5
CASSTTGGQNYGYTF
TGTGCCAGCAGTACAACAGGGGGTCAGAACTATGGCTACACCTTC
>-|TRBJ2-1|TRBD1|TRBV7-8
CASSGDRFGNEQFF
TGTGCCAGCAGCGGGGACAGGTTTGGCAATGAGCAGTTCTTC
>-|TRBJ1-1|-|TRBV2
CASSGEGVGTEAFF
TGTGCCAGCAGTGGCGAGGGGGTTGGCACTGAAGCTTTCTTT
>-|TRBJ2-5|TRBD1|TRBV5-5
CASSTRGDRGSETQYF
TGTGCCAGCAGCACCCGGGGGGACAGGGGGAGTGAGACCCAGTACTTC
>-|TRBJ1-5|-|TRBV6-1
CASSPGDQPQHF
TGTGCCAGCAGTCCCGGAGATCAGCCCCAGCATTTT
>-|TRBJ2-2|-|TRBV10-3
CAISVGTPTNTGELFF
TGTGCCATCAGTGTCGGCACACCGACTAACACCGGGGAGCTGTTTTTT
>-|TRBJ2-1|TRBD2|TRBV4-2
CASSQGTSDYNEQFF
TGTGCCAGCAGCCAAGGGACTAGCGACTACAATGAGCAGTTCTTC
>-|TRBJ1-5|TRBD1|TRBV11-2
CASSLGRGRGPQHF
TGTGCCAGCAGCTTAGGGAGGGGGCGCGGGCCCCAGCATTTT
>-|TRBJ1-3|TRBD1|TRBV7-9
CASSDDMGQGAGNTIYF
TGTGCCAGCAGCGACGACATGGGACAGGGGGCTGGAAACACCATATATTTT
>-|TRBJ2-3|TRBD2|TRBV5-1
CASSLTSGGGTDTQYF
TGCGCCAGCAGCTTGACTAGCGGGGGGGGCACAGATACGCAGTATTTT
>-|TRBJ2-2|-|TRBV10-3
CAISESAENTGELFF
TGTGCCATCAGTGAGTCGGCAGAGAACACCGGGGAGCTGTTTTTT
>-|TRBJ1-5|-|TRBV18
CASSPSQISNQPQHF
TGTGCCAGCTCACCTAGCCAGATTAGCAATCAGCCCCAGCATTTT
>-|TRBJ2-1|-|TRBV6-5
CASSLQGISYNEQFF
TGTGCCAGCAGCCTACAGGGAATATCCTACAATGAGCAGTTCTTC
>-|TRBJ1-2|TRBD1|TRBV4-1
CASSQVQTGTDGYTF
TGCGCCAGCAGCCAAGTGCAGACAGGGACAGATGGCTACACCTTC
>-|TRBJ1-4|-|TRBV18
CASRDGNEKLFF
TGTGCCAGCCGAGACGGGAATGAAAAACTGTTTTTT
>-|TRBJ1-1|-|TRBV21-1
CASSKIGDTEAFF
TGTGCCAGCAGCAAAATCGGGGACACTGAAGCTTTCTTT
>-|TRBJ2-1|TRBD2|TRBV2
CASSSTLAGGTGEQFF
TGTGCCAGCAGCTCTACCCTAGCGGGAGGTACGGGTGAGCAGTTCTTC
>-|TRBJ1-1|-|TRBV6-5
CASSYDQGRNTEAFF
TGTGCCAGCAGTTACGATCAGGGTCGGAACACTGAAGCTTTCTTT
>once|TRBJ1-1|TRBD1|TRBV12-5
CASGLWRTGELEDPEAFF
TGTGCTAGTGGTTTGTGGAGGACAGGGGAATTGGAAGATCCTGAAGCTTTCTTT
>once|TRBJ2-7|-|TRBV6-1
CASRSLGNYEQYF
TGTGCCAGCCGTTCCCTAGGCAACTACGAGCAGTACTTC
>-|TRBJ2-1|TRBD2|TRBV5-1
CASIGGRGNNEQFF
TGCGCCAGCATTGGTGGGAGGGGCAACAATGAGCAGTTCTTC
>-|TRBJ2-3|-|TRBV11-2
CASRVEGVTTDTQYF
TGTGCCAGCAGGGTTGAGGGAGTTACGACAGATACGCAGTATTTT